Shown below are 13 T cell receptor beta chains from a single sample sequenced in a study of metastatic and nonmetastatic thyroid tumors. TCRdb re-called the PCR reads via MiXCR. In the table there are several thousand clones, about 43% of which are singletons. Each patient went into thyroid surgery without having received any treatment. The sequenced material came from tumor tissue. The source is a female donor with papillary thyroid cancer or a benign thyroid nodule (not recorded which). Some clones in this sample may be carry-over from other donors' samples.

The chain is built from TRBV9 and TRBJ1-6, with D unclear. In germline, CDR1 is SGDLS, CDR2 YYNGEE. The V and J ends lost 7 bases and 0 bases respectively, with 14 bases between them. The CDR3 consists of 16 residues. The CDR3 region is CASHPLQSSYNSPLHF. The CDR3 region has the DNA TGTGCCAGCCATCCCCTCCAGAGCTCCTATAATTCACCCCTCCACTTT.

The chain carries TRBV7-3 and TRBJ2-2; no firm D call. V was trimmed by 1 base and J by 2 bases, leaving 8 bases between them. This CDR3 spans 15 amino acids. The germline V gene encodes CDR1 SGHTA and CDR2 FQGTGA. The CDR3 loop is CASSLNGLNTGELFF. The CDR3, as DNA: TGTGCCAGCAGCTTAAACGGGCTCAACACCGGGGAGCTGTTTTTT.

This chain connects TRBV7-6 to TRBJ2-1, with a weak D call TRBD2 (11 bases). V gave up 1 base and J gave up 4 bases, with 26 bases separating them. Germline V gives CDR1 SGHVS, CDR2 FNYEAQ. This CDR3 region has 20 residues. The CDR3 is CASSLGGTGVLAGDYNEQFF. In DNA, the CDR3 is TGTGCCAGCAGCTTAGGTGGGACAGGGGTACTAGCGGGGGATTACAATGAGCAGTTCTTC.

The V call is TRBV5-1, the J call TRBJ2-1; 8 nucleotides agree with TRBD1. The CDR3 spans 15 residues. The junction had 7 bases not matched to a gene; V was cut back by 0 bases and J by 8 bases. CDR1 is SGHRS, CDR2 YFSETQ, per germline. CDR3 amino acids: CASSLEGRGHDEQFF. The CDR3 DNA reads as TGCGCCAGCAGCTTGGAGGGCAGGGGGCATGATGAGCAGTTCTTC.

This clone appeared a few times. The J gene is TRBJ2-1, the V gene TRBV12-3 or TRBV12-4; D is perhaps TRBD2 (5 bases). CDR3 size: 15 residues. V lost 6 bases and J lost 6, with 18 bases in between. The CDR3 DNA follows: TGTGCCAGCAGCGTGGACGGTGTACGGGGCAATGAGCAGTTCTTC. Protein sequence: CASSVDGVRGNEQFF.

The V gene is TRBV3-1, the J gene TRBJ2-1; D is undetermined. V gave up 0 bases and J gave up 4 bases, with 10 bases separating them. This CDR3 is built from 15 residues. Germline V gene sequence: CDR1 LGHDT, CDR2 YNNKEL (reference sequence). The chain's CDR3 is CASSQDSMGYNEQFF. As DNA, the CDR3 is TGTGCCAGCAGCCAAGATTCGATGGGTTACAATGAGCAGTTCTTC.

The V gene is TRBV30, the J gene TRBJ2-2; the D is unclear. Trimming took 2 bases from V and 7 from J, leaving 5 bases between them. CDR1 is GTSNPN, CDR2 SVGIG, per germline (reference sequence). The CDR3 sequence is 11 residues long. This CDR3 is CAWSPGGELFF. CDR3 coding DNA: TGTGCCTGGAGTCCCGGCGGGGAGCTGTTTTTT.

This clone has a handful of counts. J is TRBJ2-3 and V is TRBV2; the D gene is possibly TRBD2 (5 bases). The CDR3 length is 13 residues. From germline, CDR1 is SNHLY and CDR2 FYNNEI. Trimming left V 4 bases short and J 4 bases short, with 9 bases between. CDR3 DNA sequence: TGTGCCAGCAGTGTCCGAGCGGCAGATACGCAGTATTTT. It yields the protein CASSVRAADTQYF.

This clone appeared a few times. This rearrangement joins TRBV19 to TRBJ2-2; D call uncertain. V lost 10 bases, J lost 3 bases, and 9 bases lay in between. The CDR3 is 12 amino acids. CDR1 LNHDA and CDR2 SQIVND come from the germline V gene (reference sequence). CDR3 nucleotides: TGTGCCACCTCATGGTACACCGGGGAGCTGTTTTTT. As protein: CATSWYTGELFF.

This clone was seen ten or more times. The DNA for the CDR3 is TGTGCCAGCAGCGAAAGCGGGACCTTCACCGGGGAGCTGTTTTTT. Its translation: CASSESGTFTGELFF. This chain joins TRBV9 and TRBJ2-2; 7 bases map to TRBD2. Germline V gene data show CDR1 as SGDLS and CDR2 as YYNGEE. Unmatched junction bases numbered 6, after V lost 3 bases and J lost 4 bases. CDR3 length: 15 amino acids.

V and J are TRBV7-2 and TRBJ2-2; 10 positions match TRBD2. Trimming took 4 bases from V and 5 from J; bases not matched to a gene: 4. This CDR3 is 15 amino acids long. CDR1 and CDR2 from the germline V gene are SGHTA and FQGNSA. The CDR3 here is CASSSTSGWTGELFF. CDR3 bases: TGTGCCAGCAGCTCGACTAGCGGGTGGACCGGGGAGCTGTTTTTT.

This clone was detected once. The chain uses TRBV20-1 and TRBJ2-1; 11 positions match TRBD2. Germline lookup yields CDR1 DFQATT and CDR2 SNEGSKA (reference sequence). Unmatched junction bases numbered 7, after V lost 6 bases and J lost 6 bases. CDR3 length: 14 amino acids. The CDR3 DNA reads as TGCAGTGCAGCTGCTAGCGGGAGGATCAATGAGCAGTTCTTC. This encodes CSAAASGRINEQFF.

In its sample, this clone is large. This chain links TRBV6-5 with TRBJ2-5; D is unclear. The CDR3 is 16 amino acids. CDR1 and CDR2 from the germline V gene are MNHEY and SVGAGI. V lost 2 bases to trimming and J lost 2 bases, with 15 bases between them. The CDR3 protein is CASSYDPNSGQETQYF. For the CDR3, the DNA is TGTGCCAGCAGTTACGACCCCAACTCCGGGCAAGAGACCCAGTACTTC.